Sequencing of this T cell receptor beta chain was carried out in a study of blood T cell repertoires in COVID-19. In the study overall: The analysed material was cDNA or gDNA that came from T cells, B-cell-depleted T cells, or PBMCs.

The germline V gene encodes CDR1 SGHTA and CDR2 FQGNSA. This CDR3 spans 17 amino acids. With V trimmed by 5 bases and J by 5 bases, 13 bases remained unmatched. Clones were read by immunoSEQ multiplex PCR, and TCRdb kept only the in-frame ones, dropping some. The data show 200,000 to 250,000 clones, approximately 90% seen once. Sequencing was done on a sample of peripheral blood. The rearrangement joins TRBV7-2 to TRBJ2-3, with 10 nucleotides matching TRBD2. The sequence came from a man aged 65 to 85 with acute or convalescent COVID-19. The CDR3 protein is CASSGRGSGRAVDTQYF. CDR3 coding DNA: TGTGCCAGCAGCGGCCGAGGAAGCGGGAGGGCCGTAGATACGCAGTATTTT.